This T cell receptor (beta chain) was identified during a study of shared clonotypes between healthy human individuals (dated by TCRdb to the early 2020s). Study-wide context: Three men and a couple of women, aged 18 to 49 years, made up the cohort. For each donor, three plates each were used for CD4 naive and CD4 memory, two plates were used for CD8 naive, and one plate was used for CD8 memory. To estimate repertoire size and how much clonotypes are shared between individuals, the study performed deep sequencing of blood TCR repertoires from roughly five healthy adults. To increase sequencing depth and limit assay-specific biases, TCR repertoire library preparation and sequencing were carried out by different laboratories using diverse techniques. Leukapheresis yielded between about 0.94 and 9.5 billion PBMCs per donor.

On this clone itself: No cognate antigen has been identified for it. No base qualities exist here, and no much larger clone lies one base off it.

V is pared back by 1 base and J by 7 bases, with 10 bases lying between the germline termini. CDR1 LGHNT and CDR2 FRNRAP are derived from the germline V gene. The CDR3 spans 13 residues, from the cysteine through the phenylalanine. This entry keeps only the CDR3 DNA: 39 bases, framed from base 1. The paper's findings and limits, for the study overall: When several donors were compared, the shared fraction of clonotypes was about 5.2% for naive CD4, 3.5% to 4% for naive CD8, 2.3% for memory CD4, and around 0.37% for memory CD8. Even with the large sequencing depth, rarefaction of the sorted-subset datasets indicated that sequencing was incomplete. Clonotypes shared by all four sorted-subset donors showed higher generation probabilities than non-shared clonotypes. Based on pairwise subsampling, the degree of clonotype sharing among donors was expected to be affected by sequencing depth. Because the study included only a small number of donors, the genetic and exposure-history diversity represented was limited. Larger estimated clonotype richness was generally found for naive subsets than for memory subsets. Sampling was restricted to blood, and TCR repertoires in tissue are likely to differ from TCR repertoires in blood.

Using the deep immunoSEQ assay, multiplex PCR amplified TCR CDR3 regions from genomic DNA. Extracted genomic DNA from each cell subset was distributed evenly across all wells of several immunoSEQ 96-well plates, and each plate was treated as a replicate. For sorted subsets, around 200 ng genomic DNA, equal to approximately 30,000 T cell genomes, was loaded into each replicate PCR. Purified libraries were measured with a Qubit 3.0 fluorometer, size-checked on a Bioanalyzer 2100, and measured again with the KAPA Library Quantification kit. A separate single-read 150-cycle Illumina NextSeq 550 flow cell was used to sequence each immunoSEQ 96-well plate. In the source study's methods: Because only junctional sequences without quality scores were contained in the immunoSEQ output, filtering matching that applied to full-length reads could not be performed. Sequences were annotated with PyIR, a Python wrapper for IgBLAST v1.9, and V/J genes and CDR3 were assigned using IMGT germline references. Reads with weak V/J assignments (E-value above 1e-6), missing CDR3, stop codons, out-of-frame junctions, or ambiguous translated residues were removed. V3J clonotypes were defined as sequences sharing the same inferred V gene, J gene, and CDR3 amino acid sequence. Percentage overlap between repertoires was calculated by dividing the number of shared unique clonotypes by the size of the smaller repertoire. Repertoire richness was assessed with RTK rarefaction, the Chao1 estimator, and Recon v2.1 estimates of unobserved clonotypes. OLGA was used to compute generation probabilities for all TCRbeta clonotypes that the gDNA method yielded from a few donors. Sourced from immuneACCESS, this table was stored by TCRdb with only in-frame sequences that have V and J called. A share of the clones is absent; for the studies checked, an unresolved V gene accounts for under half, and the remainder has no known explanation. D and trimming were read from the DNA, whereas the V and J calls and clone size are those reported in that table. The sample records 1.6 million or so clones, roughly 96% of which are singletons. Of the sample, roughly 1.2% falls within the top ten clones.

The donors were healthy, HIV-negative adults with no recently reported acute infections or vaccinations. All donors were Caucasian adults living in Nashville, Tennessee, USA. CD4+ T cells were enriched by magnetic negative selection; naive cells were then positively selected on CD45RA, and the negative fraction formed the memory subset. Blood was obtained by leukapheresis, after which PBMCs were separated by Ficoll-Histopaque density gradient centrifugation and cryopreserved in liquid nitrogen vapor phase. Analytical flow cytometry was used to check the purity and quantity of every magnetically sorted T cell population. Genomic DNA was isolated from each sorted fraction and quantified by UV absorbance on a Nanodrop 2000c.

The rearranged chain carries TRBV12-5 and TRBJ2-5, with the D gene uncertain. Material for sequencing was naive CD4+ T cells sorted from blood. The sample's cell subset or site label is to be understood as: CD45RA+ positively selected. This receptor was identified in a young man in good health. The DNA sequence follows: TGTGCTAGTGGTTTGGGACCCCCAGGGACCCAGTACTTC. This sequence encodes CASGLGPPGTQYF.